This TCR beta chain came from a study of blood T cell repertoires in COVID-19 (dated by TCRdb to 2018 to 2021). A note on the overall study: Collaborator samples came from the United States, Italy and Spain and covered acute and convalescent phases of COVID-19. The prospective study material was composed of cDNA or gDNA derived from T cells, B-cell-depleted T cells, or PBMCs. The dataset comprised deeply sampled blood TCRbeta repertoires from subjects exposed to, actively infected with, or recovered from COVID-19. The repertoires were made available in a free public database intended to serve as a resource for research on the immune response to SARS-CoV-2. The samples were drawn from two sources: the first 160 participants of the ongoing ImmuneRACE study, and 950 to 1,500 subjects contributed by 6 global collaborators. Nearly every sample came with metadata listing a de-identified subject ID, COVID-19 status, age in years and sex. Where available, HLA class I and class II types were obtained from metadata supplied by the sample provider rather than from assay-based typing. Broader findings and caveats from the paper: How much clinical and demographic metadata was included differed by source and by participant, and the metadata was provided uncurated.

TCRbeta CDR3 regions were amplified from genomic DNA by means of the immunoSEQ Assay, a bias-controlled multiplex PCR. The authors processed their data as follows. The number of nucleated cells in each sample was estimated by amplification of reference gene primers within the assay. To quantify the absolute abundance of each unique TCRbeta CDR3 rearrangement, sequence reads were collapsed and filtered. Productive Simpson clonality was computed per sample as the square root of Simpson's diversity index over productive rearrangements. TCRdb took this table from immuneACCESS and kept in-frame rearrangements with V and J called. Such tables lack part of the clones; where checked against another copy, unresolved V genes explain under half of the gap, and the rest is unexplained. V, J and clone size reflect that table, while D and trimming were determined from the DNA. This sample gives some 260,000 clones in total; approximately 90% of them show up just once. 0.9% to 1% of the sample rests with the top ten.

Another Seattle source contributed samples from volunteer blood donors who had recovered from COVID-19. Collaborating institutions collected whole blood in K2EDTA tubes following their own protocols. For TCRbeta analysis, collaborators shipped samples as frozen whole blood, isolated PBMCs, or DNA extracted from either of those sample types. This clone was detected only once. Its antigen specificity is not known. The sample holds no much larger clone one base away, and base qualities are not on file. Counted from cysteine to phenylalanine, this CDR3 has 16 amino acids. Only the CDR3 region is kept as DNA, spanning 48 bases read in frame from base 1. The germline V gene provides CDR1 ENHRY and CDR2 SYGVKD. Trimming at the junction amounts to 3 bases on V and 0 bases on J, and the germline ends lie 12 bases apart.

This receptor was taken from a woman aged 40 to 50 who had recovered from COVID-19. Sequenced sample: peripheral blood. The rearrangement joined TRBV10-3 to TRBJ2-4, with no confident D gene call. The nucleotide sequence is given as TGTGCCATCAGTGATGTCACGGGTTTAGCCAAAAACATTCAGTACTTC. Translated, it gives CAISDVTGLAKNIQYF.